The 20 T cell receptor beta chains presented below share a single source sample, sequenced in a study of breast tumors, draining lymph nodes, adjacent tissues. TCRdb re-called the multiplex PCR reads with MiXCR, one entry per CDR3 protein. This table holds fewer than 140,000 distinct CDR3 sequences, about 29% found once. The lymph nodes were axillary draining lymph nodes from breast cancer patients. Sample: axillary lymph node tissue. The receptors stem from a female donor with breast cancer. Some clones in this sample may be carry-over from other donors' samples.

A note on this clonotype: A junction boundary mismatches the germline segment, possibly from a read error. V gene TRBV12-3 or TRBV12-4 combines with J gene TRBJ2-2; D may be TRBD1 (6 bases). The CDR3 covers 16 residues. The CDR3 DNA sequence: TGTGCCAGCAGTTTAGTCCCGGGACAACCCACCGGAGAGCTGTTTTTT. Translating it yields CASSLVPGQPTGELFF.

This clonotype has a count of ten or more. The chain combines TRBV3-1 with TRBJ2-3; D gene uncertain. CDR3 length: 15 amino acids. Trimming took 1 base from V and 2 from J, leaving 10 bases between them. CDR1 LGHDT and CDR2 YNNKEL come from the germline V gene (reference sequence). This CDR3 is CASSQVPAATDTQYF. CDR3 bases: TGTGCCAGCAGCCAAGTACCGGCAGCCACAGATACGCAGTATTTT.

The chain combines TRBV4-1 with TRBJ2-2; 9 nucleotides line up with TRBD2. Germline V gene sequence: CDR1 MGHRA, CDR2 YSYEKL. This CDR3 has 19 amino acids. V dropped 0 bases and J dropped 5; count of bases not matched to a gene: 13. The CDR3 region is CASSQDGVWREGRTGELFF. The CDR3 DNA follows: TGCGCCAGCAGCCAAGATGGAGTCTGGCGGGAGGGCCGGACCGGGGAGCTGTTTTTT.

This clonotype was counted ten times or more. In DNA, the CDR3 is TGTGCCAGCACCGGGGACAGGGGGTACGAGCAGTACTTC. This translates into CASTGDRGYEQYF. This rearrangement joins TRBV6-5 to TRBJ2-7; TRBD1 agrees at 11 bases. Germline CDR1 MNHEY, CDR2 SVGAGI. Germline trimming cut 7 bases from V and 4 bases from J; bases unmatched to any gene: 3. The CDR3 has 13 amino acids.

The table lists this clonotype with a count of one. This sequence joins TRBV29-1 and TRBJ2-5, with D perhaps matching TRBD2 (5 bases). The germline CDR1 and CDR2 sequences are SQVTM and ANQGSEA. This CDR3 comprises 14 residues. The V end lost 4 bases, the J end lost 9 bases, and 21 bases lay between the germline ends. The CDR3 region has the DNA TGCAGCGTTGTAGAGAGGGTTGTTGATCAGCCCCAGTACTTC. As protein: CSVVERVVDQPQYF.

The chain joins TRBV9 to TRBJ1-5; a possible D gene is TRBD1 (5 bases). The CDR3 contains 17 residues. Germline CDR1 reads SGDLS; CDR2 reads YYNGEE. V was pared by 0 bases and J by 2 bases, with 15 bases between. Written as DNA, the CDR3 is TGTGCCAGCAGCGTAGCGGCTAGCGGGGGGGGCAATCAGCCCCAGCATTTT. Translated, it gives CASSVAASGGGNQPQHF.

On this clonotype itself: This may come from a read error, since a much larger clone is one base off. This rearrangement joins TRBV28 to TRBJ2-7; either TRBD1 or TRBD2 may fit D (5 bases each). The length of the CDR3 is 11 residues. Per germline, CDR1 MDHEN and CDR2 SYDVKM. CDR3 sequence reads: CATRFGTPSHF. The CDR3 coding sequence is TGTGCCACCAGGTTCGGGACCCCGTCGCACTTC.

This clonotype has a count of ten or more. The V and J genes are TRBV5-1 and TRBJ2-3; tentative D call: TRBD1 (6 bases). V lost 4 bases to trimming and J lost 1 base, with 10 bases between them. The CDR3 covers 14 residues. Germline values: CDR1 SGHRS, CDR2 YFSETQ. The CDR3 spells CASSLQGRTDTQYF. As DNA, the CDR3 is TGCGCCAGCAGCCTACAGGGTCGCACAGATACGCAGTATTTT.

This clonotype showed up many times. V and J are TRBV12-3 or TRBV12-4 and TRBJ2-2, with D unresolved. This CDR3 has 15 amino acids. The ends were cut back, 7 bases at V and 4 bases at J, with 16 bases in the middle. CDR3 nucleotide sequence: TGTGCCAGCACCGAACAATCGCGGATCACCGGGGAGCTGTTTTTT. Its protein is CASTEQSRITGELFF.

This clonotype was found many times. The chain has TRBV13 and TRBJ2-5, with a possible D match to TRBD2 (6 bases). V lost 2 bases and J 0 bases, leaving 22 bases between the germline ends. Germline loops: CDR1 PRHDT, CDR2 FYEKMQ (reference sequence). The CDR3 runs 19 residues. The CDR3 protein is CASSLPAIFLANHQETQYF. In DNA form, the CDR3 reads TGTGCCAGCAGCTTACCCGCAATTTTCCTAGCGAACCACCAAGAGACCCAGTACTTC.

This clonotype was seen repeatedly, ten times or more. This rearrangement joins TRBV5-4 to TRBJ2-6, with a weak D call TRBD1 (6 bases). The V end lost 2 bases, the J end lost 2 bases, and 8 bases lay between the germline ends. The germline V gene has CDR1 SGHNT and CDR2 YYREEE (reference sequence). This CDR3 is built from 15 residues. The CDR3 DNA reads TGTGCCAGCAGCTTCCCAGGGGCTGGGGCCAACGTCCTGACTTTC. Its translation is CASSFPGAGANVLTF.

There are many counts of this clonotype. This chain connects TRBV3-1 to TRBJ2-5; D not resolved. The CDR3 sequence is 15 residues long. The germline gives CDR1 LGHDT, CDR2 YNNKEL (reference sequence). The V and J ends lost 1 base and 1 base respectively, with 10 bases between them. The DNA of the CDR3 is TGTGCCAGCAGCCAAGCCGGAGTTCCCCAAGAGACCCAGTACTTC. The encoded protein is CASSQAGVPQETQYF.

The sample holds many counts of this clonotype. This chain uses TRBV4-1 with TRBJ2-7; 11 positions match TRBD2. Germline CDR1 is MGHRA and CDR2 is YSYEKL. The CDR3 is 15 amino acids. The trim removed 2 bases at V and 4 bases at J, leaving 4 bases unmatched. The CDR3 DNA reads as TGCGCCAGCAGCCAAACCGGGACTAGCGGATACGAGCAGTACTTC. Translating it yields CASSQTGTSGYEQYF.

This clonotype was counted ten times or more. The CDR3 is CASRGQGEYGYTF. The CDR3 DNA is TGTGCCAGCCGCGGACAGGGAGAGTATGGCTACACCTTC. The chain uses TRBV27 and TRBJ1-2, with 8 nucleotides matching TRBD1. Germline CDR1 and CDR2: MNHEY and SMNVEV (reference sequence). With 8 bases clipped from V and 5 bases from J, the junction kept 7 bases outside the gene matches. The CDR3 loop spans 13 amino acids.

This clonotype appeared many times. A much larger clone sits a single nucleotide away, making a read error possible. The chain uses TRBV7-2 and TRBJ2-5; D is perhaps TRBD1 (6 bases). Germline CDR1 and CDR2: SGHTA and FQGNSA. The CDR3 sequence is 15 residues long. CDR3 amino acids: CASSFPGQFQETQHF. The CDR3 DNA reads TGTGCCAGCAGCTTCCCAGGACAGTTCCAAGAGACCCAGCACTTC.

This clonotype was observed many times. This chain uses TRBV7-2 with TRBJ2-7, with 15 bases lining up with TRBD2. The CDR3 contains 16 residues. Germline V gives CDR1 SGHTA, CDR2 FQGNSA. Unmatched junction bases numbered 6, after V lost 3 bases and J lost 6 bases. The chain's CDR3 is CASSLGTSGRWVEQYF. In nucleotides, the CDR3 is TGTGCCAGCAGCTTGGGGACTAGCGGGAGGTGGGTCGAGCAGTACTTC.

This chain joins TRBV28 and TRBJ2-3; 10 positions match TRBD1. Trimming removed 6 bases from V and 6 bases from J; junction bases left unmatched: 9. CDR1 is MDHEN, CDR2 SYDVKM, per germline. There are 15 residues in the CDR3. In DNA form, the CDR3 reads TGTGCCAGCAGCGCACGGGACAGGGGATCCGATACGCAGTATTTT. Protein: CASSARDRGSDTQYF.

The V and J genes are TRBV19 and TRBJ1-5, with unresolved D. The germline gives CDR1 LNHDA, CDR2 SQIVND (reference sequence). V was clipped by 4 bases and J by 0 bases, with 13 bases between them. The CDR3 sequence is 16 residues long. This CDR3 reads CASSKDRQLSNQPQHF. The CDR3 bases are TGTGCCAGTAGTAAGGATCGGCAGCTTAGCAATCAGCCCCAGCATTTT.

The V call is TRBV4-3, the J call TRBJ1-4; possible D gene TRBD1, 6 bases. This CDR3 spans 15 amino acids. CDR1 is LGHNA and CDR2 is YSLEER in the germline V gene. The V end was cut by 5 bases, the J end by 8 bases, with 18 bases between. The DNA of the CDR3 is TGCGCCAGCAGCTTTTCGGACAGCCAATGGGAAAAACTGTTTTTT. This codes for CASSFSDSQWEKLFF.

The V and J genes are TRBV14 and TRBJ2-6; no firm D call. In germline, CDR1 is SGHDN, CDR2 FVKESK. V was clipped by 1 base and J by 0 bases, with 7 bases between them. The CDR3 is 16 amino acids. CDR3 sequence reads: CASSQGVYSGANVLTF. The DNA of the CDR3 is TGTGCCAGCAGCCAAGGTGTATACTCTGGGGCCAACGTCCTGACTTTC.